This TCR beta chain was identified during a study of blood T cells in healthy people across ages. General study findings and limits: Per million T cells, TCR beta diversity dropped roughly linearly as age increased.

It was with a sample-barcoded 5' primer and a J-beta primer mix that a second PCR of about 6 to 12 cycles was run. TCRdb redid the calling of the 5' RACE reads with MiXCR, one entry per CDR3 protein. Of around 1.5 million distinct CDR3 sequences in the sample, approximately 40% were seen once. This clonotype was observed once. Its specificity is not known. V lost 0 bases, J lost 1 base, and 4 bases lay in between. This CDR3 comprises 15 residues. Germline loops: CDR1 MNHEY, CDR2 SVGAGI. The material sequenced was blood. The chain links TRBV6-5 to TRBJ2-6; D gene uncertain. This TCR derives from a woman between 18 and 30 years old in good health. The CDR3 reads CASSYSQSGANVLTF. CDR3 nucleotides: TGTGCCAGCAGTTACTCTCAGTCTGGGGCCAACGTCCTGACTTTC.